This T cell receptor (beta chain) originates from a study of blood T cell repertoires in COVID-19. Study in general: Some COVID-19 samples were acute and others convalescent; all came from the United States, Italy and Spain. Nucleic acid was either cDNA or gDNA, and it came from T cells, B-cell-depleted T cells, or PBMCs.

The CDR3 runs 19 residues. Unmatched junction bases numbered 18, after V lost 4 bases and J lost 4 bases. Germline values: CDR1 LNHDA, CDR2 SQIVND (reference sequence). Clones were sequenced by immunoSEQ multiplex PCR, and TCRdb holds only the in-frame ones, with some missing. Of over 250,000 clones in the sample, roughly 91% were seen once. The sequenced sample was PBMCs or T cells enriched from blood (not recorded which). This chain connects TRBV19 to TRBJ1-3; 8 bases line up with TRBD1. The sequence was collected from a man aged 35-49 years who had recovered from COVID-19. In DNA, the CDR3 is TGTGCCAGTAGTAGAAGGACAGGGAATACCGTCCGGGCAGGAAACACCATATATTTT. The encoded protein is CASSRRTGNTVRAGNTIYF.